Described below is a single T cell receptor (beta chain) sequence and its context. Its target is not known. This sample's time point: pre-treatment sample, taken before nivolumab and TIL therapy. These data are taken from a study of TIL therapy for anti-PD-1-resistant metastatic lung cancer. Study-wide context: Median patient age was nearly 55, ranging about 35-80 years. Study findings and constraints: After infusion, TIL clonotypes partly replaced peripheral T cells and declined over months.

This was the immunoSEQ v3 assay. Survey-level samples got approximately 1.8 million read pairs; deep-level samples got about 5-6 million. Clones were sequenced by immunoSEQ multiplex PCR, and TCRdb holds only the in-frame ones, with some missing. Counted here are roughly 20,000 clones, about 80% occurring once; the ten biggest clones make up 7.4%. The CDR3 is 15 residues long. Looked up from germline, CDR1 is MNHEY and CDR2 is SMNVEV (reference sequence). The ends were cut back, 0 bases at V and 2 bases at J, with 9 bases in the middle. The receptor's source is a person between 25 and 80 years old with non-small cell lung cancer. The genes are TRBV27 and TRBJ2-3; TRBD2 is a possible D gene (7 bases). The source material was blood, sampled at baseline. The DNA for the CDR3 is TGTGCCAGCAGTTTATCGGGGGGGCTCACAGATACGCAGTATTTT. This sequence encodes CASSLSGGLTDTQYF.